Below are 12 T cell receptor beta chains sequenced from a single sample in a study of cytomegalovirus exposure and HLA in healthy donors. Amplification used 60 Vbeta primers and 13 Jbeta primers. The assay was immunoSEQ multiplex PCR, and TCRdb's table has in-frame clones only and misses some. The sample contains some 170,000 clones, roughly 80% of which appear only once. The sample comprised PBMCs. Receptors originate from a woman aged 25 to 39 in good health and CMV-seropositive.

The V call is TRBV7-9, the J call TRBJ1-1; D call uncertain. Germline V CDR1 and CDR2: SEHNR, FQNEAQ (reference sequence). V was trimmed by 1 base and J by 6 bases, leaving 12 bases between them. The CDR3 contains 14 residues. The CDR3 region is CASSLGLKASEAFF. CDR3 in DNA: TGTGCCAGCAGCTTAGGACTGAAGGCGTCTGAAGCTTTCTTT.

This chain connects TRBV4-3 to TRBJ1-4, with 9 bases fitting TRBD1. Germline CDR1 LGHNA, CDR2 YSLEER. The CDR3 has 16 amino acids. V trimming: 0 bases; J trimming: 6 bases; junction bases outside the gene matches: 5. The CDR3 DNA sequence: TGCGCCAGCAGCCAAGAGGGACAGGGTCCTCATGAAAAACTGTTTTTT. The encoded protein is CASSQEGQGPHEKLFF.

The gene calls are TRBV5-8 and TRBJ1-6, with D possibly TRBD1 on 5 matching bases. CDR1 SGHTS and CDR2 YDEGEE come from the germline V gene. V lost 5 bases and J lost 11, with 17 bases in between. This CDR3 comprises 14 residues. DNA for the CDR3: TGTGCCAGCAGTCTAGGACCGCTGGACACACCCCTCCACTTT. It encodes CASSLGPLDTPLHF.

This chain's CDR3 is CASSFRLANEQFF. CDR3 coding DNA: TGCGCCAGCAGCTTCCGACTAGCAAATGAGCAGTTCTTC. This chain links TRBV5-1 with TRBJ2-1; 7 nucleotides match TRBD2. The junction had 3 bases not matched to a gene; V was cut back by 2 bases and J by 7 bases. The CDR3 extends over 13 amino acids. Germline V gene sequence: CDR1 SGHRS, CDR2 YFSETQ.

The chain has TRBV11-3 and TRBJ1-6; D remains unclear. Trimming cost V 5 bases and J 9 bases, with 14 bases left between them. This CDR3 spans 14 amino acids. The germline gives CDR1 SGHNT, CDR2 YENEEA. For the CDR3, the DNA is TGTGCCAGCAGCCTCCCTTTATGGAGTTCACCCCTCCACTTT. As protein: CASSLPLWSSPLHF.

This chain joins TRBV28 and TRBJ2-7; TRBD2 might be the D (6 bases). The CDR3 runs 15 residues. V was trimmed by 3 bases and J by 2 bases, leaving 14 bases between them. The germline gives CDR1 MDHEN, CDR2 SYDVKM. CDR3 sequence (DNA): TGTGCCAGCAGTTTGACCAGCGGGTCCGCCTACGAGCAGTACTTC. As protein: CASSLTSGSAYEQYF.

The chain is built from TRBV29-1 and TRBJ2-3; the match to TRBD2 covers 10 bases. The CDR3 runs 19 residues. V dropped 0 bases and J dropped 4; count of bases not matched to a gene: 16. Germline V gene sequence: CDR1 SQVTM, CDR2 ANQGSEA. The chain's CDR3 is CSVEDGLAGAGTKADTQYF. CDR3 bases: TGCAGCGTTGAAGATGGGCTAGCGGGGGCCGGAACCAAGGCAGATACGCAGTATTTT.

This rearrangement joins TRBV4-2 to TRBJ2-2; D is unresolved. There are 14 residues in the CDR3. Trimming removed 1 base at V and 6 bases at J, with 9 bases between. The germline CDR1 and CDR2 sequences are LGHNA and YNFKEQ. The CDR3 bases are TGTGCCAGCAGCCAAGGGGCCAGGCCCGGGGAGCTGTTTTTT. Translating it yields CASSQGARPGELFF.

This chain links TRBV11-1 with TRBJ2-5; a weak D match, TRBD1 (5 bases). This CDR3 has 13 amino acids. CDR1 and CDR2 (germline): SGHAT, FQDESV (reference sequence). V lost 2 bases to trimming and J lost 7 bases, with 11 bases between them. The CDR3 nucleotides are TGTGCCAGCAGCTTACAGGGAACCGGGACCCAGTACTTC. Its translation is CASSLQGTGTQYF.

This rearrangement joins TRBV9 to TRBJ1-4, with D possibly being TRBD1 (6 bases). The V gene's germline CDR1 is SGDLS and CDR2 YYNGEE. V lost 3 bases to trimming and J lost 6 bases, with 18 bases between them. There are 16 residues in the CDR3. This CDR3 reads CASSERGGGEDEKLFF. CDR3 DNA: TGTGCCAGCAGCGAGAGGGGGGGCGGTGAGGATGAAAAACTGTTTTTT.

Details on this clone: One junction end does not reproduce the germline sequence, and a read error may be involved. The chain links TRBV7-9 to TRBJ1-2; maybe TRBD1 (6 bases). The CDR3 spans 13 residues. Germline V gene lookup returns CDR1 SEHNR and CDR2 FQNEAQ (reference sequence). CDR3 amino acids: CSSSFDRLYGYTF. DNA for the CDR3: TGTTCCAGCAGCTTTGACAGGTTGTATGGCTACACCTTC. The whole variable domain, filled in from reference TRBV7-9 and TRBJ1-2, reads DTGVSQNPRHKITKRGQNVTFRCDPISEHNRLYWYRQTLGQGPEFLTYFQNEAQLEKSRLLSDRFSAERPKGSFSTLEIQRTEQGDSAMYLCSSSFDRLYGYTFGSGTRLTVV.

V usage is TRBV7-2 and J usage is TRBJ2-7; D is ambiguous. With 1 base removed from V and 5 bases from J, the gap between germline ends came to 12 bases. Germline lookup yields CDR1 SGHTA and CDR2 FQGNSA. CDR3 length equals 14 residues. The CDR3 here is CASSLGQIANEQYF. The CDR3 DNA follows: TGTGCCAGCAGCTTAGGCCAGATTGCCAACGAGCAGTACTTC.